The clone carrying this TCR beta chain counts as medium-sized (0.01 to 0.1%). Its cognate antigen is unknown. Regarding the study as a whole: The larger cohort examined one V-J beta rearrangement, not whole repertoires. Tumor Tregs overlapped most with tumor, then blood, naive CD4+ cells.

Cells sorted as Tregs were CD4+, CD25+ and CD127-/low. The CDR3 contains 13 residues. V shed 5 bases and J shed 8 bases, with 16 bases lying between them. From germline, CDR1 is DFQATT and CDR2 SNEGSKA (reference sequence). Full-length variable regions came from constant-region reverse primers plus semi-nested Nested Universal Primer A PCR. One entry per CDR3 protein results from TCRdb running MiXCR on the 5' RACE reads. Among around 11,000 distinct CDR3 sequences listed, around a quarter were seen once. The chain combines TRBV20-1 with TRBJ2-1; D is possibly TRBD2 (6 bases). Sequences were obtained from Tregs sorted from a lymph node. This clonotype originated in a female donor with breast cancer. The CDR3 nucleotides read TGCAGTGCTTGGGGGGACCTCTCCGATGAGCAGTTCTTC. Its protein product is CSAWGDLSDEQFF.